These 27 T cell receptor beta chains share one sample of origin, sequenced in a study of cytomegalovirus exposure and HLA in healthy donors. The PCR made use of 60 Vbeta and 13 Jbeta primers. TCRdb's copy holds only in-frame clones and misses some; the assay was immunoSEQ multiplex PCR. There are over 75,000 clones in the sample; around 79% occur only once, and around 6% lies in the top ten. Sequenced input: PBMCs. These receptors came from a female donor in good health and CMV-seronegative.

In its sample, this clone was seen once. The chain carries TRBV5-4 and TRBJ1-1; possibly TRBD1 for D (5 bases). Between the trimmed V and J ends, which lost 0 bases and 4 bases, there was a span of 13 bases. In germline, CDR1 is SGHNT, CDR2 YYREEE (reference sequence). CDR3 length equals 15 residues. DNA for the CDR3: TGTGCCAGCAGCTTGGAGGAGGGGAGGGGCACTGAAGCTTTCTTT. Amino acids: CASSLEEGRGTEAFF. The full variable domain, rest sourced from reference TRBV5-4 and TRBJ1-1, is ETGVTQSPTHLIKTRGQQVTLRCSSQSGHNTVSWYQQALGQGPQFIFQYYREEENGRGNFPPRFSGLQFPNYSSELNVNALELDDSALYLCASSLEEGRGTEAFFGQGTRLTVV.

This sequence joins TRBV29-1 and TRBJ2-5, with TRBD2 as a possible D gene (5 bases). Germline values: CDR1 SQVTM, CDR2 ANQGSEA. Trimming stripped 8 bases from V and 2 bases from J, with 15 bases between. The CDR3 spans 13 residues. The CDR3 protein is CSLDEGTQETQYF. The DNA of the CDR3 is TGCAGCCTCGACGAGGGTACACAAGAGACCCAGTACTTC.

The V gene is TRBV4-2, the J gene TRBJ2-7; 10 nucleotides match TRBD2. Germline V CDR1 and CDR2: LGHNA, YNFKEQ. This CDR3 contains 15 residues. Trimming took 3 bases from V and 2 from J; bases not matched to a gene: 4. In DNA form, the CDR3 reads TGTGCCAGCAGCCAGGGACTAGCGCGAACCTACGAGCAGTACTTC. It translates to CASSQGLARTYEQYF.

This chain joins TRBV19 and TRBJ1-1; D unresolved. CDR1 and CDR2 (germline): LNHDA, SQIVND (reference sequence). The CDR3 consists of 13 residues. The V and J ends lost 5 bases and 4 bases respectively, with 11 bases between them. The CDR3 nucleotides are TGTGCCAGTAGTGGTCAGGCCCGCACTGAAGCTTTCTTT. Its protein is CASSGQARTEAFF.

The chain couples TRBV2 to TRBJ1-5, with 7 bases lining up with TRBD1. J gave up 2 bases and V 6 bases, and 7 bases lay outside the gene matches. Germline V gene sequence: CDR1 SNHLY, CDR2 FYNNEI. The CDR3 runs 15 residues. The CDR3 DNA reads TGTGCCAGCAGCGGGAGGGGGCAGGGCAATCAGCCCCAGCATTTT. This encodes CASSGRGQGNQPQHF.

The chain has TRBV11-2 and TRBJ2-1; D is undetermined. The CDR3 covers 14 residues. CDR1 and CDR2 from the germline V gene are SGHAT and FQNNGV. The V gene lost 1 base and the J gene lost 9 bases, with 13 bases spanning the gap. CDR3 in amino acids: CASSLVVGLSEQFF. Written as DNA, the CDR3 is TGTGCCAGCAGCTTAGTTGTCGGGTTAAGTGAGCAGTTCTTC.

The rearrangement joins TRBV6-5 to TRBJ1-4, with a possible D match to TRBD1 (6 bases). The CDR3 has 15 residues. Between the trimmed V and J ends, which lost 5 bases and 5 bases, there was a span of 15 bases. CDR1 is MNHEY, CDR2 SVGAGI, per germline. Here the CDR3 DNA reads TGTGCCAGCAGTACCACCGGGACAAGAAATGAAAAACTGTTTTTT. As protein: CASSTTGTRNEKLFF.

Only a few counts were recorded for this clone. V is TRBV5-4 and J is TRBJ2-3, with 9 nucleotides matching TRBD2. From germline, CDR1 is SGHNT and CDR2 YYREEE (reference sequence). This CDR3 region has 16 residues. Trimming at V came to 2 bases and at J to 3 bases, leaving 7 bases not matched to a gene. The CDR3 here is CASSLRRGGGTDTQYF. CDR3 DNA sequence: TGTGCCAGCAGCTTACGGCGGGGGGGAGGGACAGATACGCAGTATTTT. Full variable domain (missing parts from reference TRBV5-4 and TRBJ2-3): ETGVTQSPTHLIKTRGQQVTLRCSSQSGHNTVSWYQQALGQGPQFIFQYYREEENGRGNFPPRFSGLQFPNYSSELNVNALELDDSALYLCASSLRRGGGTDTQYFGPGTRLTVL.

This chain links TRBV19 with TRBJ1-3; perhaps TRBD1 as D (5 bases). CDR3 length: 16 residues. Germline CDR1 reads LNHDA; CDR2 reads SQIVND (reference sequence). Trimming left V 8 bases short and J 0 bases short, with 17 bases between. CDR3 DNA sequence: TGTGCCAGTCTCGATCCGGGACTCTTCTCTGGAAACACCATATATTTT. Amino acids: CASLDPGLFSGNTIYF. Using reference TRBV19 and TRBJ1-3 for the parts outside the CDR3, the full variable domain is DGGITQSPKYLFRKEGQNVTLSCEQNLNHDAMYWYRQDPGQGLRLIYYSQIVNDFQKGDIAEGYSVSREKKESFPLTVTSAQKNPTAFYLCASLDPGLFSGNTIYFGEGSWLTVV.

This chain joins TRBV29-1 and TRBJ2-2, with 7 bases that match TRBD1. V gave up 5 bases and J gave up 1 base; unmatched junction bases: 4. CDR1 and CDR2 (germline): SQVTM, ANQGSEA. CDR3 length: 14 residues. This CDR3 reads CSVQGQMNTGELFF. CDR3 DNA sequence: TGCAGCGTTCAGGGACAGATGAACACCGGGGAGCTGTTTTTT.

The rearrangement links TRBV2 to TRBJ1-4; 7 bases agree with TRBD1. Per the germline V gene, CDR1 is SNHLY and CDR2 is FYNNEI. The CDR3 extends over 13 amino acids. V was clipped by 7 bases and J by 5 bases; unmatched bases: 4. The CDR3 spells CASTGRGNEKLFF. The DNA for the CDR3 is TGTGCCAGCACGGGCAGGGGGAATGAAAAACTGTTTTTT.

The chain uses TRBV28 and TRBJ1-4, with 9 bases lining up with TRBD1. Germline CDR1 is MDHEN and CDR2 is SYDVKM. CDR3 length: 15 residues. Losses at the gene ends were 5 bases for V and 3 bases for J; bases not matched to a gene: 4. CDR3 protein: CASSRGDRANEKLFF. CDR3 nucleotide sequence: TGTGCCAGCAGTCGCGGGGACAGGGCTAATGAAAAACTGTTTTTT.

J is TRBJ2-4 and V is TRBV2; D gene uncertain. Trimming left V 0 bases short and J 5 bases short, with 11 bases between. CDR1 SNHLY and CDR2 FYNNEI come from the germline V gene. This CDR3 is 15 amino acids long. This CDR3 reads CASSEAMPTQNIQYF. The CDR3 coding sequence is TGTGCCAGCAGTGAAGCGATGCCTACTCAAAACATTCAGTACTTC. Drawing the rest from reference TRBV2 and TRBJ2-4, the complete variable domain is EPEVTQTPSHQVTQMGQEVILRCVPISNHLYFYWYRQILGQKVEFLVSFYNNEISEKSEIFDDQFSVERPDGSNFTLKIRSTKLEDSAMYFCASSEAMPTQNIQYFGAGTRLSVL.

In its sample, this clone was seen a few times. CDR3 residues: CASSWDRGSYEQYF. In DNA form, the CDR3 reads TGTGCCAGCAGTTGGGACAGGGGCTCCTACGAGCAGTACTTC. The chain joins TRBV6-5 to TRBJ2-7; 10 nucleotides line up with TRBD1. CDR1 is MNHEY and CDR2 is SVGAGI in the germline V gene. Trimming removed 4 bases from V and 0 bases from J; junction bases left unmatched: 0. The CDR3 runs 14 residues.

As DNA, the CDR3 is TGCGCCAGCAGCTTATCCTTCAGTTCTGGCTACACCTTC. This translates into CASSLSFSSGYTF. The rearrangement uses TRBV5-1 and TRBJ1-2, with no clear D. The ends were cut back, 2 bases at V and 7 bases at J, with 12 bases in the middle. This CDR3 contains 13 residues. The germline gives CDR1 SGHRS, CDR2 YFSETQ.

There are a few counts of this clone. The rearrangement joins TRBV7-9 to TRBJ1-5, with TRBD1 matching over 9 bases. Trimming cost V 4 bases and J 9 bases; bases outside gene matches: 10. Germline CDR1 reads SEHNR; CDR2 reads FQNEAQ (reference sequence). The CDR3 spans 15 residues. The CDR3 nucleotides are TGTGCCAGCAGCTCCGGGACAGGGATGGTGGGGCCCCAGCATTTT. Amino acid sequence: CASSSGTGMVGPQHF.

This clone was recorded only once. The gene calls are TRBV18 and TRBJ1-5, with D unresolved. V lost 8 bases and J lost 4, with 18 bases in between. Germline CDR1 reads KGHSH; CDR2 reads LQKENI. The CDR3 extends over 15 amino acids. CDR3 region: CASQRSGVENQPQHF. As DNA, the CDR3 is TGTGCCAGCCAGCGGTCGGGTGTTGAAAATCAGCCCCAGCATTTT.

The DNA of the CDR3 is TGTGCCAGTAGTATAGAGGCTAGCGGGAGTCCCTACGAGCAGTACTTC. It yields the protein CASSIEASGSPYEQYF. The rearrangement links TRBV19 to TRBJ2-7, with 10 bases fitting TRBD2. Looked up from germline, CDR1 is LNHDA and CDR2 is SQIVND (reference sequence). CDR3 length: 16 residues. Unmatched junction bases numbered 4, after V lost 0 bases and J lost 2 bases.

The genes are TRBV19 and TRBJ1-2; a possible D gene is TRBD1 (6 bases). The CDR3 runs 17 residues. V was trimmed by 1 base and J by 4 bases, leaving 19 bases between them. Germline V lookup: CDR1 LNHDA, CDR2 SQIVND (reference sequence). In DNA form, the CDR3 reads TGTGCCAGTAGTATAGTGGGTGCGGACAGCTTCCTCTATGGCTACACCTTC. Translated: CASSIVGADSFLYGYTF. Together with reference TRBV19 and TRBJ1-2, the CDR3 gives the full variable domain: DGGITQSPKYLFRKEGQNVTLSCEQNLNHDAMYWYRQDPGQGLRLIYYSQIVNDFQKGDIAEGYSVSREKKESFPLTVTSAQKNPTAFYLCASSIVGADSFLYGYTFGSGTRLTVV.

The V and J genes are TRBV6-6 and TRBJ1-5; possible D gene TRBD1, 5 bases. Germline values: CDR1 MNHNY, CDR2 SVGAGI (reference sequence). V lost 5 bases to trimming and J lost 1 base, with 15 bases between them. This CDR3 is built from 16 residues. This CDR3 is CASSNRRGASNQPQHF. The CDR3 DNA follows: TGTGCCAGCAGTAACAGACGCGGGGCGAGCAATCAGCCCCAGCATTTT.

The chain combines TRBV29-1 with TRBJ2-5; 12 bases fit TRBD2. Trimming cost V 5 bases and J 13 bases; bases outside gene matches: 5. The CDR3 is made up of 11 amino acids. CDR1 and CDR2 from the germline V gene are SQVTM and ANQGSEA. The CDR3: CSVKTSGSPYF. The CDR3 nucleotides read TGCAGCGTTAAGACTAGCGGGAGTCCGTACTTC.

The rearrangement links TRBV23-1 to TRBJ2-7; no clear D gene. TRBV23-1 is designated an ORF whose function remains uncertain. CDR3 length: 13 residues. V was clipped by 2 bases and J by 0 bases, with 5 bases between them. Written as DNA, the CDR3 is TGCGCCAGCAGTCAAACAGCCTCCTACGAGCAGTACTTC. Amino acid sequence: CASSQTASYEQYF.

The V call is TRBV6-5, the J call TRBJ2-7; 9 positions agree with TRBD1. Trimming cost V 0 bases and J 3 bases; bases outside gene matches: 3. The germline gives CDR1 MNHEY, CDR2 SVGAGI. This CDR3 contains 15 residues. CDR3 amino acids: CASSYSGQGIYEQYF. The CDR3 coding sequence is TGTGCCAGCAGTTACTCGGGACAGGGAATCTACGAGCAGTACTTC.

The chain employs TRBV6-5 and TRBJ1-2, with a weak D call TRBD1 (6 bases). V was pared by 8 bases and J by 2 bases, with 9 bases between. CDR1 and CDR2 from the germline V gene are MNHEY and SVGAGI. The CDR3 totals 12 residues. CDR3 in DNA: TGTGCCAGCCAGGGGTTCAACTATGGCTACACCTTC. Translation gives CASQGFNYGYTF.

The CDR3 here is CASSLRGLSSYEQYF. The CDR3 coding sequence is TGTGCCAGCAGTTTAAGAGGGCTGAGCTCCTACGAGCAGTACTTC. The chain combines TRBV27 with TRBJ2-7, with TRBD2 as a possible D gene (5 bases). CDR3 size: 15 residues. CDR1 is MNHEY, CDR2 SMNVEV, per germline (reference sequence). V shed 2 bases and J shed 0 bases, with 11 bases lying between them.

This clone occurred a few times. CDR3: CASMKGATTYEQYF. The CDR3 bases are TGTGCCAGCATGAAGGGGGCAACCACCTACGAGCAGTACTTC. V gene TRBV6-6 combines with J gene TRBJ2-7, with 7 bases lining up with TRBD1. The germline V gene has CDR1 MNHNY and CDR2 SVGAGI (reference sequence). The V and J ends lost 7 bases and 2 bases, in that order; junction bases with no gene match: 8. This CDR3 comprises 14 residues.

The chain carries TRBV7-2 and TRBJ2-5; a possible D gene is TRBD1 (5 bases). The CDR3 runs 14 residues. Looked up from germline, CDR1 is SGHTA and CDR2 is FQGNSA. The V gene lost 3 bases and the J gene lost 5 bases, with 13 bases spanning the gap. The CDR3 DNA follows: TGTGCCAGCAGCTTGTCAGGGCTCCGGGAGACCCAGTACTTC. As protein: CASSLSGLRETQYF.